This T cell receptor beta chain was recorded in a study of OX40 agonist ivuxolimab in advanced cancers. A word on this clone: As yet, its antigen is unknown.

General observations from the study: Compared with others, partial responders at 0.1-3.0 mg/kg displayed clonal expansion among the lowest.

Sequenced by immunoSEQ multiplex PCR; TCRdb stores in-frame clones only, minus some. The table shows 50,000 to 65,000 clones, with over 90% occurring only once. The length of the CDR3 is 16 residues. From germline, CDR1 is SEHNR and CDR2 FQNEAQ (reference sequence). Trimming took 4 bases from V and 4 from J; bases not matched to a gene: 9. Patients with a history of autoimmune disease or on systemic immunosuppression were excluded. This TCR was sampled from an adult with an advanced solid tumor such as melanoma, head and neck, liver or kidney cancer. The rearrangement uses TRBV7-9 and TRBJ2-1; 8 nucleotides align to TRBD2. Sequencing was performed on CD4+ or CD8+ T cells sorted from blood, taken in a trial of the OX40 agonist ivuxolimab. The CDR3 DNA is TGTGCCAGCAGCTCCGACGAGCGGGAGATTTACAATGAGCAGTTCTTC. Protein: CASSSDEREIYNEQFF.